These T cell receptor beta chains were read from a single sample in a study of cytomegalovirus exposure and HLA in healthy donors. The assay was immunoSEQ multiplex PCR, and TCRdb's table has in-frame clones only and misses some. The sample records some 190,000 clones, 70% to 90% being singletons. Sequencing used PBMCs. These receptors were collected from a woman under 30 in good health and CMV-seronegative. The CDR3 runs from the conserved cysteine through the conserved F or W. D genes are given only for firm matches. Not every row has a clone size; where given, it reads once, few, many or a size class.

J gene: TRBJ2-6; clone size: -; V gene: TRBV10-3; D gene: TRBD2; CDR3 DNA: TGTGCCATCAGTGTCAACCCGACTAGCGGGAGCTCTGGGGCCAACGTCCTGACTTTC; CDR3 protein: CAISVNPTSGSSGANVLTF
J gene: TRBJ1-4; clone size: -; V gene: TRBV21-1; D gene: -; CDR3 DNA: TGTGCCAGCAGCTGGGGGGTGGGATTTTGCACTAATGAAAAACTGTTTTTT; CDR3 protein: CASSWGVGFCTNEKLFF
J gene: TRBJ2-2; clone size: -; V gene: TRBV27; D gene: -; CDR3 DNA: TGTGCCAGCAGTTTAGCGGGATTGAACACCGGGGAGCTGTTTTTT; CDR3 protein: CASSLAGLNTGELFF
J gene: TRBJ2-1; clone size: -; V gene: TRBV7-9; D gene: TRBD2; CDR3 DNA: TGTGCCAGCAGCTCAAGCGGGAGGGCCGGAGATGAGCAGTTCTTC; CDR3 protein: CASSSSGRAGDEQFF
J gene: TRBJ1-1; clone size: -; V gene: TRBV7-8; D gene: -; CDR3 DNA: TGTGCCAGCAGCTCACTGGACAGCACTGAAGCTTTCTTT; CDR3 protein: CASSSLDSTEAFF
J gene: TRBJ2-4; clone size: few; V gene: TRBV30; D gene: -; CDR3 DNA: TGTGCCTGGAGTGTAGACCCCCCGGGCAGGGTCCACTTC; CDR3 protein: CAWSVDPPGRVHF
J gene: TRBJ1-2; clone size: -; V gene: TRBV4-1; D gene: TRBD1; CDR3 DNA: TGCGCCAGCAGCTCAGACAGGGACGGATCCTATGGCTACACCTTC; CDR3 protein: CASSSDRDGSYGYTF
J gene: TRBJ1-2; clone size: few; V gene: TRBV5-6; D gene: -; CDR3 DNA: TGTGCCAGCAGCGATACAGGATCCTATGGCTACACCTTC; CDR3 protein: CASSDTGSYGYTF
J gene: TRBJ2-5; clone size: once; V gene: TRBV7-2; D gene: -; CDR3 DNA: TGTGCCAGCAGCCCGGGGACTTACCAAGAGACCCAGTACTTC; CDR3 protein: CASSPGTYQETQYF
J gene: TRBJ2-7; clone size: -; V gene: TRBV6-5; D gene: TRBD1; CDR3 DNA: TGTGCCAGCTCAACACCGGGACAGGGTACCCACGAGCAGTACTTC; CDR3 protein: CASSTPGQGTHEQYF
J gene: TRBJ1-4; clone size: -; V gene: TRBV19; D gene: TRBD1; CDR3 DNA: TGTGCCAGTAGTATCCAGGGGGCAGGCAATGAAAAACTGTTTTTT; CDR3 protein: CASSIQGAGNEKLFF
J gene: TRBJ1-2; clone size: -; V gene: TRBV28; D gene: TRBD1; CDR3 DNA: TGTGCCAGCAGCCGGACAGGGAACTATGGCTACACCTTC; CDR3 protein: CASSRTGNYGYTF
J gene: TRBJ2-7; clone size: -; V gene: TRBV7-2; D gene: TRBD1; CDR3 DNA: TGTGCCAGCAGCTTAGGCAGGGGGCTCACCTACGAGCAGTACTTC; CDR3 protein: CASSLGRGLTYEQYF
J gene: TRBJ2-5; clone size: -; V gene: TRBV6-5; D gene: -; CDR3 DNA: TGTGCCAGCAGGTCCAGGGTCCCGGAGACCCAGTACTTC; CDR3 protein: CASRSRVPETQYF
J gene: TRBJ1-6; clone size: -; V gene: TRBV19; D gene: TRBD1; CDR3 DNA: TGTGCCAGTAGGAAGGGACAGGGTGGAAATTCACCCCTCCACTTT; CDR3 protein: CASRKGQGGNSPLHF
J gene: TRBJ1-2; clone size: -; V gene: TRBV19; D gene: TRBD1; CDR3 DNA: TGTGCCAGTAGTATAGGGCCCGGGACAGGGAGCTATGGCTACACCTTC; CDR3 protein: CASSIGPGTGSYGYTF